This TCR beta chain emerged from a study of T-cell memory formation after mild COVID-19. TCRdb reprocessed the 5' RACE reads with MiXCR, giving one entry per CDR3 protein. Among more than 350,000 distinct CDR3 sequences, 20% to 25% were seen once, and the ten largest hold around 12%. This CDR3 is 13 amino acids long. The V gene lost 2 bases and the J gene lost 7 bases, with 6 bases spanning the gap. This clonotype was picked up a small number of times. Source material: PBMCs or a T cell subset sorted from them (not recorded which). The rearrangement joins TRBV12-3 or TRBV12-4 to TRBJ1-6; D ambiguous. The TCR comes from an adult woman who had mild COVID-19 (a few samples of this study predate the infection). Cell type and time point are not known. The CDR3 here is CASSLRGNSPLHF. The CDR3 coding sequence is TGTGCCAGCAGTTTACGTGGGAATTCACCCCTCCACTTT.